This entry lists 13 T cell receptor beta chains sequenced from one sample in a study of shared clonotypes between healthy human individuals. TCRdb keeps only in-frame clones here, not all; method: immunoSEQ multiplex PCR. The sample contains approximately 500,000 clones, less than 85% of which appear only once. The material sequenced was PBMCs. These receptors all stem from a woman in her thirties or forties in good health. Some clones in this sample may be carry-over from other donors' samples.

The DNA of the CDR3 is TGTGCCAGCAGCTTGAGACGGGCGTATAACTATGGCTACACCTTC. Amino acids: CASSLRRAYNYGYTF. The rearrangement links TRBV5-6 to TRBJ1-2; no reliable D call. Trimming took 1 base from V and 1 from J, leaving 11 bases between them. Germline-derived CDR1 and CDR2 are SGHDT and YYEEEE. The CDR3 is 15 residues long.

This chain uses TRBV12-1 with TRBJ1-5; the table's D call, TRBD1, was not checked against the DNA. TRBV12-1 is tagged as a pseudogene. CDR3 length equals 16 residues. As DNA, the CDR3 is TGTGCCAGCAGCCACCAGGACAGATATAGCAATCAGCCCCAGCATTTT. This codes for CASSHQDRYSNQPQHF.

For the CDR3, the DNA is TGTGCCAGCAGTTTATTAGGGGGGGGCGGCAATCAGCCCCAGCATTTT. It yields the protein CASSLLGGGGNQPQHF. The chain has TRBV27 and TRBJ1-5; TRBD1 is a possible D gene (6 bases). Germline V gene data show CDR1 as MNHEY and CDR2 as SMNVEV (reference sequence). Trimming left V 1 base short and J 2 bases short, with 12 bases between. The CDR3 consists of 16 residues.

This rearrangement joins TRBV11-2 to TRBJ2-2; no firm D call. This CDR3 has 15 residues. Trimming took 3 bases from V and 0 from J, leaving 8 bases between them. CDR1 and CDR2 from the germline V gene are SGHAT and FQNNGV. DNA of the CDR3: TGTGCCAGCAGCTTCACAAACGCGAACACCGGGGAGCTGTTTTTT. The encoded protein is CASSFTNANTGELFF. Full variable domain (rest looked up from reference TRBV11-2 and TRBJ2-2): EAGVAQSPRYKIIEKRQSVAFWCNPISGHATLYWYQQILGQGPKLLIQFQNNGVVDDSQLPKDRFSAERLKGVDSTLKIQPAKLEDSAVYLCASSFTNANTGELFFGEGSRLTVL.

The rearrangement uses TRBV19 and TRBJ2-3; D possibly corresponds to TRBD2 (5 bases). Germline values: CDR1 LNHDA, CDR2 SQIVND (reference sequence). The V gene lost 7 bases and the J gene lost 4 bases, with 18 bases spanning the gap. The CDR3 sequence is 15 residues long. CDR3 nucleotide sequence: TGTGCCAGTACAAACCCAGGTGGGAGCGCAGATACGCAGTATTTT. It translates to CASTNPGGSADTQYF.

The genes are TRBV6-5 and TRBJ2-1, with TRBD2 matching over 9 bases. There are 14 residues in the CDR3. Germline V CDR1 and CDR2: MNHEY, SVGAGI. The junction had 6 bases not matched to a gene; V was cut back by 5 bases and J by 7 bases. The chain's CDR3 is CASSPGTSLNEQFF. CDR3 bases: TGTGCCAGCAGTCCCGGGACTAGCTTGAATGAGCAGTTCTTC.

This rearrangement joins TRBV28 to TRBJ2-3; D unresolved. V lost 7 bases and J 5 bases, leaving 13 bases between the germline ends. The CDR3 is 13 amino acids. Per germline, CDR1 MDHEN and CDR2 SYDVKM. The CDR3 here is CASTLVAVDTQYF. CDR3 coding DNA: TGTGCCAGCACATTAGTTGCGGTAGATACGCAGTATTTT.

The V and J genes are TRBV4-1 and TRBJ2-3; D uncertain. The CDR3 runs 17 residues. CDR1 MGHRA and CDR2 YSYEKL come from the germline V gene. The V end lost 1 base, the J end lost 0 bases, and 14 bases lay between the germline ends. The CDR3 reads CASSQVVVATSTDTQYF. Written as DNA, the CDR3 is TGCGCCAGCAGCCAAGTGGTCGTTGCTACTAGCACAGATACGCAGTATTTT.

The chain links TRBV25-1 to TRBJ2-7; D call uncertain. Trimming shortened V by 1 base and J by 3 bases, and 10 bases separated the two germline ends. The CDR3 length is 14 residues. Germline CDR1 and CDR2: MGHDK and SYGVNS. The CDR3 reads CASSELGPHYEQYF. CDR3 nucleotides: TGTGCCAGCAGTGAATTAGGGCCCCACTACGAGCAGTACTTC.

The chain joins TRBV5-6 to TRBJ2-5; 7 bases align to TRBD1. Losses at the gene ends were 3 bases for V and 3 bases for J; bases not matched to a gene: 8. The V gene's germline CDR1 is SGHDT and CDR2 YYEEEE. The CDR3 loop spans 15 amino acids. Written as DNA, the CDR3 is TGTGCCAGCAGCTCCAACAGGGGAAGGAAAGAGACCCAGTACTTC. This sequence encodes CASSSNRGRKETQYF.

This clone has a count of ten or more. CDR3: CSVYAGGYEQYF. CDR3 DNA sequence: TGCAGCGTCTACGCGGGGGGCTACGAGCAGTACTTC. The chain couples TRBV29-1 to TRBJ2-7; 8 bases align to TRBD2. The CDR3 spans 12 residues. CDR1 SQVTM and CDR2 ANQGSEA come from the germline V gene. The ends lost 6 bases at V and 3 bases at J; junction bases unmatched: 4.

This clone was seen more than once but under ten times. The CDR3 nucleotides read TGTGCCTGGAGTGTACGCAGGGGAAGTGAAAAACTGTTTTTT. Translating it yields CAWSVRRGSEKLFF. This rearrangement joins TRBV30 to TRBJ1-4, with TRBD1 as a possible D gene (6 bases). Trimming pared 0 bases from V and 7 bases from J, leaving 12 bases between. The CDR3 totals 14 residues. Germline V gene sequence: CDR1 GTSNPN, CDR2 SVGIG (reference sequence).

The sample holds many counts of this clone. The chain uses TRBV18 and TRBJ2-5; D perhaps matches TRBD2 (5 bases). Germline CDR1 reads KGHSH; CDR2 reads LQKENI. This CDR3 contains 15 residues. V lost 2 bases and J 5 bases, leaving 15 bases between the germline ends. The CDR3 nucleotides read TGTGCCAGCTCACCAAGTCCGACTCGAGGGGAGACCCAGTACTTC. Residues: CASSPSPTRGETQYF.